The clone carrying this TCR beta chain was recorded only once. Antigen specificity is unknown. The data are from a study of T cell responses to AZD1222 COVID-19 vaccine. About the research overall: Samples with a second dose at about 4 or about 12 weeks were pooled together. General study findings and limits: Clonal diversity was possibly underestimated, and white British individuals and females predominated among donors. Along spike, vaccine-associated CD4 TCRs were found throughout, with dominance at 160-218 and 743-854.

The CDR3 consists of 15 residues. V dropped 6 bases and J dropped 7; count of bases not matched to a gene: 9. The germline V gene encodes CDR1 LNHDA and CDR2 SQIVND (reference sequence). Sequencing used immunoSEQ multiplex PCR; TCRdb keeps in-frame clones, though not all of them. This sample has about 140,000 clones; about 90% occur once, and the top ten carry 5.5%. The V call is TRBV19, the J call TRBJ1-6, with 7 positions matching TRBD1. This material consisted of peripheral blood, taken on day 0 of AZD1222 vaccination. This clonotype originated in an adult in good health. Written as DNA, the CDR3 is TGTGCCAGTAGAACCGGGACAGCTGGGAATTCACCCCTCCACTTT. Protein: CASRTGTAGNSPLHF.